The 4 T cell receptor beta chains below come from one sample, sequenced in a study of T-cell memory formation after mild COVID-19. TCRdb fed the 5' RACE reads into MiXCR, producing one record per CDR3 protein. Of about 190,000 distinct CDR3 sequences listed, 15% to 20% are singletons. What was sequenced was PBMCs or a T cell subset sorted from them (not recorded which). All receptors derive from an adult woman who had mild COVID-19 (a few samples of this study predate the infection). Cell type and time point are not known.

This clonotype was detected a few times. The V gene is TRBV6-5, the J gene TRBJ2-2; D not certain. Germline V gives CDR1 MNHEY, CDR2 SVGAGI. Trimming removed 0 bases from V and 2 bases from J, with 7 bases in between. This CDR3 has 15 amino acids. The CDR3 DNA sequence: TGTGCCAGCAGTTACTCGAGTTCCAACACCGGGGAGCTGTTTTTT. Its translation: CASSYSSSNTGELFF.

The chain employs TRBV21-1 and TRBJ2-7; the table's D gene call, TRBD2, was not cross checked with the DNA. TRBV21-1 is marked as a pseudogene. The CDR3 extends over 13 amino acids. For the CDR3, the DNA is TGTGCCAGCAGAGACGGAGTCCGATCGGAGCAGTACTTC. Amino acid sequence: CASRDGVRSEQYF.

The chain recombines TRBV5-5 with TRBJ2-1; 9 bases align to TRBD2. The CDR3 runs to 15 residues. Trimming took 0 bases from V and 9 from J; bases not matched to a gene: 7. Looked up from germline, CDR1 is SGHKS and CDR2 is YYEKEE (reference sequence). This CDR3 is CASSLAHSGSSEQFF. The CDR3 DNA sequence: TGTGCCAGCAGCTTGGCGCATAGCGGGAGCAGTGAGCAGTTCTTC.

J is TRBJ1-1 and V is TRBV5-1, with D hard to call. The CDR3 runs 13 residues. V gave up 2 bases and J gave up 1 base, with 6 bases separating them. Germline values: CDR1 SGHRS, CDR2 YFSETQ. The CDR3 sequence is CASSFVGNTEAFF. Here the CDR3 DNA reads TGCGCCAGCAGCTTTGTGGGGAACACTGAAGCTTTCTTT.